A single sample is the source of the 27 T cell receptor beta chains below, sequenced in a study of cytomegalovirus exposure and HLA in healthy donors. In the PCR, 60 Vbeta and 13 Jbeta primers were used. Data came from immunoSEQ multiplex PCR; TCRdb stores just in-frame clones and leaves some out. This sample yields 70,000 to 95,000 clones, of which roughly 80% are seen a single time; 1.1% belongs to the top ten. Sequencing was done on a sample of PBMCs. The receptors shown here come from a male donor in good health and CMV-seronegative.

This clone has only a few counts. The V call is TRBV5-1, the J call TRBJ1-1, with TRBD1 identical over 7 bases. J was trimmed by 5 bases and V by 6 bases; bases with no gene match: 7. The CDR3 has 13 amino acids. Germline V CDR1 and CDR2: SGHRS, YFSETQ. The CDR3 DNA is TGCGCCAGCACCACAGGGGTAGATACTGAAGCTTTCTTT. Residues: CASTTGVDTEAFF.

This clone turned up a few times. The chain employs TRBV7-7 and TRBJ2-1; D is possibly TRBD1 (5 bases). This CDR3 has 15 amino acids. Trimming pared 2 bases from V and 5 bases from J, leaving 13 bases between. Germline values: CDR1 SSHAT, CDR2 FNYEAQ (reference sequence). The CDR3 spells CASSLQGRPDNEQFF. CDR3 bases: TGTGCCAGCAGCTTACAGGGTAGGCCAGACAATGAGCAGTTCTTC.

The chain has TRBV2 and TRBJ2-7; the D gene is possibly TRBD1 (6 bases). CDR1 is SNHLY, CDR2 FYNNEI, per germline. The CDR3 runs 13 residues. Trimming took 5 bases from V and 5 from J, leaving 13 bases between them. CDR3 coding DNA: TGTGCCAGCAGTAACAGGGTGATCCACGAGCAGTACTTC. It encodes CASSNRVIHEQYF.

On this clone itself: Germline is not matched at one junction end, which may reflect a read error. This rearrangement joins TRBV10-1 to TRBJ1-6; TRBD1 matches at 7 bases. CDR1 WNHNN and CDR2 SYGVQD come from the germline V gene (reference sequence). This CDR3 contains 14 residues. The CDR3 DNA sequence: TGCGCCAGCAGTGCTAACAGGGGTGGTTCACCCCTCAACTTT. Translating gives CASSANRGGSPLNF.

Details on this clone: Other DNA sequences in this sample translate to the same CDR3. The gene calls are TRBV5-4 and TRBJ2-5, with D possibly being TRBD2 (7 bases). Germline CDR1 reads SGHNT; CDR2 reads YYREEE (reference sequence). There are 14 residues in the CDR3. Trimming took off 4 bases at V and 5 bases at J, with 15 bases between the two ends. CDR3 loop: CASSLPGGLETQYF. The CDR3 coding sequence is TGTGCCAGCAGCCTGCCGGGGGGCTTGGAGACCCAGTACTTC.

This clone was detected a few times. The chain joins TRBV7-6 to TRBJ1-5; 8 bases are shared with TRBD1. Germline CDR1 is SGHVS and CDR2 is FNYEAQ. The CDR3 runs 15 residues. J lost 6 bases, V lost 5 bases, and 9 bases had no gene match. The CDR3 is CASSANRGSGQPQHF. The CDR3 nucleotides are TGTGCCAGCAGCGCAAACAGGGGGAGCGGTCAGCCCCAGCATTTT. Combining the CDR3 with reference TRBV7-6 and TRBJ1-5 gives the whole variable domain GAGVSQSPRYKVTKRGQDVALRCDPISGHVSLYWYRQALGQGPEFLTYFNYEAQQDKSGLPNDRFSAERPEGSISTLTIQRTEQRDSAMYRCASSANRGSGQPQHFGDGTRLSIL.

The CDR3 is CASSPTNRAPPVEEQYF. The CDR3, as DNA: TGCGCCAGCAGCCCGACCAACAGGGCCCCCCCGGTGGAGGAGCAGTACTTC. The V gene is TRBV5-1, the J gene TRBJ2-7; D possibly corresponds to TRBD1 (6 bases). The CDR3 covers 17 residues. Trimming took off 4 bases at V and 7 bases at J, with 27 bases between the two ends. Germline V lookup: CDR1 SGHRS, CDR2 YFSETQ.

The V and J genes are TRBV9 and TRBJ1-3; 8 nucleotides agree with TRBD1. The CDR3 consists of 16 residues. Germline V gene lookup returns CDR1 SGDLS and CDR2 YYNGEE. The V segment lost 3 bases and the J segment 0 bases; nucleotides outside the gene matches: 5. CDR3 loop: CASSEDRDSSGNTIYF. CDR3 DNA: TGTGCCAGCAGCGAGGACAGGGACTCCTCTGGAAACACCATATATTTT.

This clone has a handful of counts. This chain links TRBV29-1 with TRBJ2-7; maybe TRBD1 (6 bases). Per germline, CDR1 SQVTM and CDR2 ANQGSEA. There are 13 residues in the CDR3. With 3 bases removed from V and 5 bases from J, the gap between germline ends came to 14 bases. CDR3 amino acids: CSVEPGATNEQYF. CDR3 DNA: TGCAGCGTTGAGCCAGGGGCTACTAACGAGCAGTACTTC.

V is TRBV23-1 and J is TRBJ2-7, with D possibly TRBD2 on 6 matching bases. TRBV23-1 is annotated as an ORF whose role is uncertain. Trimming took 2 bases from V and 5 from J, leaving 16 bases between them. The CDR3 is 15 residues long. CDR3 protein: CASSQGFRETNEQYF. The CDR3 DNA reads TGCGCCAGCAGTCAAGGTTTCCGGGAGACCAACGAGCAGTACTTC.

The V and J genes are TRBV6-1 and TRBJ2-1; D perhaps matches TRBD2 (6 bases). Trimming took off 1 base at V and 3 bases at J, with 13 bases between the two ends. The germline V gene encodes CDR1 MNHNS and CDR2 SASEGT. The CDR3 spans 16 residues. CDR3 sequence: CASSEVAGRRYNEQFF. As DNA, the CDR3 is TGTGCCAGCAGTGAAGTGGCGGGAAGGCGCTACAATGAGCAGTTCTTC.

This clone was seen only a few times. This chain uses TRBV7-2 with TRBJ1-3; D gene unclear. This CDR3 contains 14 residues. Germline CDR1 is SGHTA and CDR2 is FQGNSA. V lost 1 base, J lost 4 bases, and 8 bases lay in between. The CDR3 DNA sequence: TGTGCCAGCAGCTTAGGGGAGGCGGGAAACACCATATATTTT. This gives the protein CASSLGEAGNTIYF.

This sequence joins TRBV9 and TRBJ1-4; weak D call: TRBD1 (6 bases). Germline CDR1 and CDR2: SGDLS and YYNGEE. The ends were cut back, 0 bases at V and 7 bases at J, with 13 bases in the middle. The CDR3 spans 15 residues. As DNA, the CDR3 is TGTGCCAGCAGCGTAGTGGGGGCAGGGCGTGAAAAACTGTTTTTT. Protein sequence: CASSVVGAGREKLFF. The variable domain in full, with the rest retrieved from reference TRBV9 and TRBJ1-4, is DSGVTQTPKHLITATGQRVTLRCSPRSGDLSVYWYQQSLDQGLQFLIQYYNGEERAKGNILERFSAQQFPDLHSELNLSSLELGDSALYFCASSVVGAGREKLFFGSGTQLSVL.

This clone was seen just once. The chain has TRBV7-9 and TRBJ1-1, with a possible D match to TRBD1 (6 bases). The CDR3 totals 13 residues. Germline V gene lookup returns CDR1 SEHNR and CDR2 FQNEAQ (reference sequence). Trimming left V 3 bases short and J 11 bases short, with 16 bases between. This chain's CDR3 is CASSFGGGRGAFF. The DNA of the CDR3 is TGTGCCAGCAGCTTCGGTGGGGGGAGGGGGGCTTTCTTT.

V is TRBV28 and J is TRBJ1-1; D unresolved. The CDR3 consists of 13 residues. The germline V gene encodes CDR1 MDHEN and CDR2 SYDVKM. V lost 6 bases to trimming and J lost 5 bases, with 13 bases between them. CDR3 bases: TGTGCCAGCAGCCTAAGACGCGGGACTGAAGCTTTCTTT. Translating gives CASSLRRGTEAFF.

The V call is TRBV29-1, the J call TRBJ1-1, with TRBD1 as a possible D gene (5 bases). This CDR3 is built from 13 residues. Per the germline V gene, CDR1 is SQVTM and CDR2 is ANQGSEA. The ends were cut back, 4 bases at V and 2 bases at J, with 11 bases in the middle. DNA for the CDR3: TGCAGCGTTGGGGCAGGGACTAACACTGAAGCTTTCTTT. As protein: CSVGAGTNTEAFF.

The chain employs TRBV28 and TRBJ2-7; 8 bases are shared with TRBD1. The CDR3 consists of 13 residues. Germline V gene data show CDR1 as MDHEN and CDR2 as SYDVKM. V was pared by 7 bases and J by 2 bases, with 4 bases of the junction left unmatched. The CDR3 DNA is TGTGCCAGCAACGGACAGGGCCCCTACGAGCAGTACTTC. It codes for CASNGQGPYEQYF.

The rearrangement uses TRBV7-9 and TRBJ2-6, with 8 bases fitting TRBD1. The CDR3 is 18 amino acids. CDR1 is SEHNR, CDR2 FQNEAQ, per germline (reference sequence). Trimming at V came to 5 bases and at J to 0 bases, leaving 9 bases not matched to a gene. CDR3 nucleotide sequence: TGTGCCAGCAGCCCACCCAGGGGGCAAAGCTCTGGGGCCAACGTCCTGACTTTC. It is translated as CASSPPRGQSSGANVLTF.

The chain employs TRBV7-9 and TRBJ2-1; 11 bases line up with TRBD2. This CDR3 has 16 residues. Trimming took 4 bases from V and 9 from J; bases not matched to a gene: 11. The germline V gene has CDR1 SEHNR and CDR2 FQNEAQ (reference sequence). The CDR3 is CASSSGGSGGVSEQFF. CDR3 bases: TGTGCCAGCAGCTCAGGTGGTAGCGGGGGGGTGAGTGAGCAGTTCTTC.

The chain combines TRBV4-2 with TRBJ2-1; the D gene is possibly TRBD2 (5 bases). V lost 0 bases and J 3 bases, leaving 12 bases between the germline ends. CDR1 is LGHNA and CDR2 is YNFKEQ in the germline V gene. The CDR3 extends over 16 amino acids. The CDR3 coding sequence is TGTGCCAGCAGCCAAGACCTCGGGAACAGCTACAATGAGCAGTTCTTC. Protein: CASSQDLGNSYNEQFF.

A single count supports this clone. This chain connects TRBV6-1 to TRBJ2-7; 8 bases align to TRBD1. There are 14 residues in the CDR3. Germline CDR1 is MNHNS and CDR2 is SASEGT. Trimming cost V 6 bases and J 2 bases; bases outside gene matches: 6. DNA for the CDR3: TGTGCCAGCAGGAGAGTGACAGGGGCCTACGAGCAGTACTTC. Translation: CASRRVTGAYEQYF.

This rearrangement joins TRBV5-1 to TRBJ1-5; 7 bases are shared with TRBD1. V lost 3 bases and J lost 3; bases outside the gene matches: 9. CDR1 SGHRS and CDR2 YFSETQ come from the germline V gene. The CDR3 consists of 16 residues. This CDR3 reads CASSSLDREVNQPQHF. In DNA form, the CDR3 reads TGCGCCAGCAGCTCACTAGACAGGGAGGTCAATCAGCCCCAGCATTTT.

This clone appeared a single time. This chain uses TRBV29-1 with TRBJ2-7; 10 nucleotides match TRBD1. CDR3 size: 13 residues. Looked up from germline, CDR1 is SQVTM and CDR2 is ANQGSEA. V dropped 5 bases and J dropped 0; count of bases not matched to a gene: 1. CDR3 loop: CSVRTGGSYEQYF. The CDR3 DNA reads as TGCAGCGTTCGGACAGGGGGCTCCTACGAGCAGTACTTC.

This clone has a handful of counts. V gene TRBV11-3 combines with J gene TRBJ1-1; D remains ambiguous. Trimming took off 5 bases at V and 3 bases at J, with 10 bases between the two ends. This CDR3 spans 13 amino acids. Germline V gene sequence: CDR1 SGHNT, CDR2 YENEEA. The DNA of the CDR3 is TGTGCCAGCAGCCCGAGTGCCTACACTGAAGCTTTCTTT. Translation: CASSPSAYTEAFF.

The genes are TRBV11-2 and TRBJ2-7; 8 bases fit TRBD1. This CDR3 is built from 15 residues. Germline V CDR1 and CDR2: SGHAT, FQNNGV. Losses at the gene ends were 1 base for V and 2 bases for J; bases not matched to a gene: 4. The CDR3 protein is CASSLGQGLTYEQYF. The CDR3 nucleotides read TGTGCCAGCAGCTTAGGACAGGGGCTAACCTACGAGCAGTACTTC.

The gene calls are TRBV19 and TRBJ2-5, with D tentatively TRBD2 (5 bases). V shed 5 bases and J shed 3 bases, with 16 bases lying between them. CDR3 length equals 15 residues. CDR1 LNHDA and CDR2 SQIVND come from the germline V gene (reference sequence). The CDR3 sequence: CASSQRVTLEETQYF. The CDR3 bases are TGTGCCAGTAGTCAAAGGGTAACACTAGAAGAGACCCAGTACTTC.

This chain uses TRBV2 with TRBJ1-5, with 7 bases fitting TRBD1. The CDR3 runs 20 residues. Germline loops: CDR1 SNHLY, CDR2 FYNNEI. The junction had 21 bases not matched to a gene; V was cut back by 4 bases and J by 3 bases. CDR3 nucleotide sequence: TGTGCCAGCAGTGTCATTAGCGGGACAGAGTTAATTGTTAACAATCAGCCCCAGCATTTT. Its protein product is CASSVISGTELIVNNQPQHF.